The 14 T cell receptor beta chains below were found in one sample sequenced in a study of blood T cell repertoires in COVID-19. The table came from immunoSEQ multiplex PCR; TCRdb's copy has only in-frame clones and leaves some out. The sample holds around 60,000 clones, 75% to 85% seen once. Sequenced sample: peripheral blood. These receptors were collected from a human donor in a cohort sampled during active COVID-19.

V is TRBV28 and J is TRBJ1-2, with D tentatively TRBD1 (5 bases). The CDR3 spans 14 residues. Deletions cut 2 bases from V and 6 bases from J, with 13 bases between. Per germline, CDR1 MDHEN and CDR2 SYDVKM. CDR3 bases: TGTGCCAGCAGTTTAAGGGGTCTGCGCAATGGCTACACCTTC. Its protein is CASSLRGLRNGYTF.

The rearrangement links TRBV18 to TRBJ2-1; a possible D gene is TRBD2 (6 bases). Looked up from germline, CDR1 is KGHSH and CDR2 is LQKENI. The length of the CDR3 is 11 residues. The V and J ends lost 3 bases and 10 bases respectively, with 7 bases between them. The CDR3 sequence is CASSPAGEQFF. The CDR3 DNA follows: TGTGCCAGCTCACCCGCGGGAGAGCAGTTCTTC.

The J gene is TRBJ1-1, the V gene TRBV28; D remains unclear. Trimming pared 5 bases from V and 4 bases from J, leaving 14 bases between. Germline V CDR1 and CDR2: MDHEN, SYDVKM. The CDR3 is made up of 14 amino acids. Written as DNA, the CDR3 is TGTGCCAGCAGTACCCCGAGAAGTCCCACTGAAGCTTTCTTT. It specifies CASSTPRSPTEAFF.

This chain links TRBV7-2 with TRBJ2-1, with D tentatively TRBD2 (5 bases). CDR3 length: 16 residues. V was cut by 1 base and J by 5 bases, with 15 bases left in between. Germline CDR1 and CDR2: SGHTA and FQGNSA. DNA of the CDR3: TGTGCCAGCAGCTTAGATCGGAGAGGGTTGAACAATGAGCAGTTCTTC. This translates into CASSLDRRGLNNEQFF.

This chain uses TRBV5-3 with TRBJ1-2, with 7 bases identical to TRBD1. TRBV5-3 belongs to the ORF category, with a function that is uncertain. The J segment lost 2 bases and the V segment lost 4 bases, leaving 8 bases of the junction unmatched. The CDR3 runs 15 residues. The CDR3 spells CARSPHSGQNYGYTF. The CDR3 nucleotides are TGTGCCAGAAGCCCCCATTCGGGACAGAACTATGGCTACACCTTC.

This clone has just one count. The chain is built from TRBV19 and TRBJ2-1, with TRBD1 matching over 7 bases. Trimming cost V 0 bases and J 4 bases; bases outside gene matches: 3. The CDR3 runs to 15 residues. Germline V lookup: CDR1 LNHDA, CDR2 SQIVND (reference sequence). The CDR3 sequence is CASSIDETGYNEQFF. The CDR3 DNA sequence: TGTGCCAGTAGTATAGACGAGACAGGGTACAATGAGCAGTTCTTC. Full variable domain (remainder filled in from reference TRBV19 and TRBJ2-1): DGGITQSPKYLFRKEGQNVTLSCEQNLNHDAMYWYRQDPGQGLRLIYYSQIVNDFQKGDIAEGYSVSREKKESFPLTVTSAQKNPTAFYLCASSIDETGYNEQFFGPGTRLTVL.

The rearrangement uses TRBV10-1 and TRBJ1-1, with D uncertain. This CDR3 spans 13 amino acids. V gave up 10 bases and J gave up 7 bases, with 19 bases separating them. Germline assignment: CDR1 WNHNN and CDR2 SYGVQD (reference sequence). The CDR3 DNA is TGCGCCACGCAGCCCCGGACGGGAAGTGAAGCTTTCTTT. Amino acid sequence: CATQPRTGSEAFF.

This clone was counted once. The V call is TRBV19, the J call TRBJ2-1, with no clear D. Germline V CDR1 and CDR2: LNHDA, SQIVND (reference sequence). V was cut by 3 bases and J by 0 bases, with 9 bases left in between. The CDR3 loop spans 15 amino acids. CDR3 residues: CASSIRPNSYNEQFF. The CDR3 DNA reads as TGTGCCAGTAGTATCCGCCCTAACTCCTACAATGAGCAGTTCTTC.

The CDR3 DNA reads TGTGCCAGCAGTTTACGACTAGCGGGGTGCATTGGGCAAGAGACCCAGTACTTC. Its translation is CASSLRLAGCIGQETQYF. The chain recombines TRBV6-7 with TRBJ2-5; 11 bases align to TRBD2. TRBV6-7 is given ORF status, its function remaining uncertain. The CDR3 is 18 amino acids. V dropped 4 bases and J dropped 2; count of bases not matched to a gene: 12.

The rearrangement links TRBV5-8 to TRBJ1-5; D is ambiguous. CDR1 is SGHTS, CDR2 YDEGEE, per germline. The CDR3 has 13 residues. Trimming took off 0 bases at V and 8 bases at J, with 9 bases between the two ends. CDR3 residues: CASSLGESKPQHF. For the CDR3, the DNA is TGTGCCAGCAGCTTGGGTGAGAGCAAGCCCCAGCATTTT.

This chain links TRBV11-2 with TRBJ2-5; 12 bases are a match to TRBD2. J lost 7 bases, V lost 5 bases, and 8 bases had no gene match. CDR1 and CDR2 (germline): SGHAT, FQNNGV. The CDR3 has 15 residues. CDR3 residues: CASSPLTSGSGTQYF. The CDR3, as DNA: TGTGCCAGCAGCCCGCTGACTAGCGGGAGTGGGACCCAGTACTTC.

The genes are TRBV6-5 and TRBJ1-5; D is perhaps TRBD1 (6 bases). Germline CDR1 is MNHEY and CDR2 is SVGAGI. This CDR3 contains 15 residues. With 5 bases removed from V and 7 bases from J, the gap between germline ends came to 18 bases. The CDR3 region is CASSPAGAREQPQHF. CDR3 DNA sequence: TGTGCCAGCAGTCCGGCAGGGGCGCGGGAGCAGCCCCAGCATTTT.

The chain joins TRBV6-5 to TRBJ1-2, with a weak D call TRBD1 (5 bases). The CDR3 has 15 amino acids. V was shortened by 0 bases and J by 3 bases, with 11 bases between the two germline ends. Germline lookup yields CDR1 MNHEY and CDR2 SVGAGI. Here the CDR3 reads CASSYSGDSDYGYTF. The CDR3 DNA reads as TGTGCCAGCAGTTACTCAGGCGACAGCGACTATGGCTACACCTTC.

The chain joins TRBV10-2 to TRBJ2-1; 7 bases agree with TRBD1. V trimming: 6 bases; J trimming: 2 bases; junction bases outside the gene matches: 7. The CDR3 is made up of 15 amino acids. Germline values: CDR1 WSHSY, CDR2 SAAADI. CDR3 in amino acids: CASRDQGVAYNEQFF. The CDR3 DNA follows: TGCGCCAGCAGGGACCAGGGGGTAGCCTACAATGAGCAGTTCTTC.